The entry below describes one T cell receptor (beta chain). The specificity of this receptor is unknown. No base quality values were provided; no much bigger clone lies one nucleotide off. V lost 8 bases and J lost 5 bases, and the count of bases not matched to a germline gene is 15. From the germline V gene, CDR1 is LGHNA and CDR2 is YNFKEQ. Reading from cysteine to phenylalanine, the CDR3 counts 16 amino acids. The sequence is cut down to CDR3 DNA, 48 bases in frame from base 1. The treatment or condition label for this specimen denotes: live attenuated yellow fever vaccine strain. PBMCs were isolated from peripheral blood using a standard Ficoll-Paque protocol. CD4 and CD8 T-cell fractions were isolated with Dynabeads CD4 and CD8 positive selection kits. TriZol was used to extract RNA from bulk PBMCs, from CD4 and CD8 fractions, and from dextramer-positive and dextramer-negative fractions. These data are taken from a study of T cells after yellow fever vaccination (dated 2019 in TCRdb). About the investigation overall: The SMART-Seq v4 Ultra Low Input RNA kit was used to prepare libraries from fractions with low cell numbers. The cohort comprised two healthy male donors, one aged 18 to 29 and one aged 30 to 39 years. Bulk PBMC replicates and cell subsets were isolated from blood drawn at multiple timepoints before and after both primary and secondary immunization. To follow T-cell clones before and after primary and booster YFV17D yellow fever vaccination, bulk TCR alpha and beta repertoires were sequenced over time. Results and caveats for the whole study, not just this receptor: FACS-sorted repertoires could contain abundant contaminating clonotypes from the bulk population, so computational filtering was required. The study included only a couple of donors, which limits how far the findings can be generalized. A small share of clonotypes occurred in both CD4 and CD8 compartments, likely arising from convergent recombination. Most clones expanded after primary vaccination were re-detected after the booster (96% of CD4 and more than 70% of CD8), suggesting broad memory maintenance. Compared with the primary T-cell response, the secondary T-cell response was faster but weaker, reaching its peak on day 5 rather than on day 15.

Sequencing was performed on an Illumina NovaSeq 6000. TCR cDNA was synthesized by 5'RACE template switching, through which a universal primer site and unique molecular identifiers were introduced. cDNA synthesis was primed from both the TCR alpha and TCR beta constant segments. Two PCR steps were used to amplify libraries, with sample barcodes and sequencing adapters being added in the second step. Sequencing of the libraries was done on either Illumina HiSeq 2500 (2x100 bp) or NovaSeq (2x150 bp). In the paper's pipeline: MIGEC handled demultiplexing of reads and collapsing into UMI consensus sequences, while MiXCR performed V(D)J alignment. Clonotypes responding to the vaccine were identified with edgeR on replicate PBMC samples, with the criteria of FDR below 0.01 and a log2 fold change above 5 up to day 15. Bulk clonotypes were assigned CD4 or CD8 identity according to which sequenced CD4 or CD8 repertoire held them at higher abundance. TCRdb reanalyzed the raw reads on its own, using fastp at Q25 for trimming and MiXCR for clone calling, and kept in-frame beta chains. For every CDR3 protein sequence, its rows merge into one entry that carries the most common genes and DNA. The V and J calls, along with clone size, are taken from TCRdb and not from the paper's own processing. The sample records approximately 160,000 distinct CDR3 sequences, roughly a tenth of which are singletons. The ten top clones hold roughly a third of the sample.

The sample here was CD8+ T cells sorted from PBMCs, taken 45 days after the yellow fever booster vaccination. This receptor was identified in a young man who received the YFV17D yellow fever vaccine. The chain is made from TRBV4-2 and TRBJ2-3, with 8 junctional bases fitting TRBD1. The DNA is as follows: TGTGCCAGCCGAGGAACAGGGGGAGGTGTATTAGATACGCAGTATTTT. Its protein reads: CASRGTGGGVLDTQYF.